This TCR beta chain was captured by sequencing in a study of blood T cells in healthy people across ages. Study-wide findings and caveats: Estimates drawn from one million T cells were deemed to understate diversity. The long-lived group displayed more naive CD4+ cells, plus higher diversity, than the aged donors did.

CDR3 length equals 15 residues. CDR1 and CDR2 (germline): LGHNA, YNFKEQ. Trimming left V 0 bases short and J 2 bases short, with 8 bases between. PCR was performed a second time for roughly 6 to 12 cycles using a sample-barcoded 5' primer and a J-beta primer mix. Every single cDNA molecule received a tag from a template-switch adaptor with 12 random nucleotides. TCRdb independently ran MiXCR on the 5' RACE reads; one entry per CDR3 protein. The table lists some 1.6 million distinct CDR3 sequences, 34% of them singletons. To note about this clonotype: Its matching antigen is unknown.

The chain employs TRBV4-2 and TRBJ1-3; no clear D. Sequencing was carried out using blood. The clonotype originates from a woman in her twenties or thirties in good health. The CDR3 region has the DNA TGTGCCAGCAGCCAAGAAGGTGAGACTGGAAACACCATATATTTT. It yields the protein CASSQEGETGNTIYF.